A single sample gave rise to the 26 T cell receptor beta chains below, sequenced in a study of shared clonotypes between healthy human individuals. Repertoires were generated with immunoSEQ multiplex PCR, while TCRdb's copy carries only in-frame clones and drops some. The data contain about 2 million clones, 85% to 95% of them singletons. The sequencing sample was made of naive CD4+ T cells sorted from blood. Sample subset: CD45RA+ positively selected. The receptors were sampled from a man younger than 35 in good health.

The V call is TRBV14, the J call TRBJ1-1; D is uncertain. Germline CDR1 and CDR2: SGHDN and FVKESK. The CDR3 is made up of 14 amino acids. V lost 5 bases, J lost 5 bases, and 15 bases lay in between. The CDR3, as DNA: TGTGCCAGCAGCTACAGCTTACTGGGAACTGAAGCTTTCTTT. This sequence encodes CASSYSLLGTEAFF.

The DNA for the CDR3 is TGTGCCAGCTCACCCGGGACAGAGAATCAGCCCCAGCATTTT. Encoded protein: CASSPGTENQPQHF. The chain is built from TRBV18 and TRBJ1-5; TRBD1 matches at 7 bases. This CDR3 region has 14 residues. The trim removed 3 bases at V and 4 bases at J, leaving 3 bases unmatched. CDR1 and CDR2 from the germline V gene are KGHSH and LQKENI. Looking up the rest from reference TRBV18 and TRBJ1-5 gives the full variable domain: NAGVMQNPRHLVRRRGQEARLRCSPMKGHSHVYWYRQLPEEGLKFMVYLQKENIIDESGMPKERFSAEFPKEGPSILRIQQVVRGDSAAYFCASSPGTENQPQHFGDGTRLSIL.

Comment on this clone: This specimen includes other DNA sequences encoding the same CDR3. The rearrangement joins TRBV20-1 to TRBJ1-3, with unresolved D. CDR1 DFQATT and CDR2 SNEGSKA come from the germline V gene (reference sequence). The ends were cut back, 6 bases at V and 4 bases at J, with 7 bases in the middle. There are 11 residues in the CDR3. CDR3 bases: TGCAGTGCCACGTCCGGAAACACCATATATTTT. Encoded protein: CSATSGNTIYF.

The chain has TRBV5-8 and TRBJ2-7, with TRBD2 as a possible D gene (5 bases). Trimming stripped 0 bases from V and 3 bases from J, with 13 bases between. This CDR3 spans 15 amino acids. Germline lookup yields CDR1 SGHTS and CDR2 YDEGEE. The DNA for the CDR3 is TGTGCCAGCAGCTTGGGCCAGCCGACTATCTACGAGCAGTACTTC. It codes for CASSLGQPTIYEQYF. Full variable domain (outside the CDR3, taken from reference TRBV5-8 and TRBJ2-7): EAGVTQSPTHLIKTRGQQATLRCSPISGHTSVYWYQQALGLGLQFLLWYDEGEERNRGNFPPRFSGRQFPNYSSELNVNALELEDSALYLCASSLGQPTIYEQYFGPGTRLTVT.

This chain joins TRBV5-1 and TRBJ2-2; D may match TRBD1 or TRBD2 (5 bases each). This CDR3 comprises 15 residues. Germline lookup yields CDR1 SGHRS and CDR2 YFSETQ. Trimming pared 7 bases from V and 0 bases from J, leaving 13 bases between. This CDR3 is CASARDGANTGELFF. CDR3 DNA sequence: TGCGCCAGCGCCCGGGACGGTGCGAACACCGGGGAGCTGTTTTTT.

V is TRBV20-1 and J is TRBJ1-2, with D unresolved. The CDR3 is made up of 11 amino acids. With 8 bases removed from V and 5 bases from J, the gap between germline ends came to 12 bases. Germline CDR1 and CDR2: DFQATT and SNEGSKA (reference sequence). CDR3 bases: TGCAGTCCGGACGCCCCTTATGGCTACACCTTC. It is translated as CSPDAPYGYTF.

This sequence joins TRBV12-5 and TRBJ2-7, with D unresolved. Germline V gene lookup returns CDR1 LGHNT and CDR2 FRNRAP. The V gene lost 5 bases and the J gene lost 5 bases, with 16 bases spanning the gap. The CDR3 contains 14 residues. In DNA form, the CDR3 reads TGTGCTAGTGGTCTGTACGGAGTCGTAAACGAGCAGTACTTC. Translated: CASGLYGVVNEQYF.

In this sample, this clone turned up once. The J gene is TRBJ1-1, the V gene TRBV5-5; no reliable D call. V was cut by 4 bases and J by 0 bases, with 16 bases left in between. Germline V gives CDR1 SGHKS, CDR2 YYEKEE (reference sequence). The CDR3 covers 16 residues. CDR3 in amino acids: CASSTDPTVMNTEAFF. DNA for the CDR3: TGTGCCAGCAGCACTGATCCCACAGTGATGAACACTGAAGCTTTCTTT.

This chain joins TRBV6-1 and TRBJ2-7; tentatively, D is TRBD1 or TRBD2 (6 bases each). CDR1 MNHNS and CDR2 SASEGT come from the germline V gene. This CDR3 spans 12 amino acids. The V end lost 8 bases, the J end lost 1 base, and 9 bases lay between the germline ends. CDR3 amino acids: CASGGLSYEQYF. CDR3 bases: TGTGCCAGCGGGGGGCTATCCTACGAGCAGTACTTC.

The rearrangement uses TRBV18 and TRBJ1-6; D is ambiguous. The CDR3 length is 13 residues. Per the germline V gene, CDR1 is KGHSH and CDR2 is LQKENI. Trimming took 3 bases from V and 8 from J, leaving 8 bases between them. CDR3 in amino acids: CASSPARDSPLHF. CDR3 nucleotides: TGTGCCAGCTCACCGGCTAGGGATTCACCCCTCCACTTT.

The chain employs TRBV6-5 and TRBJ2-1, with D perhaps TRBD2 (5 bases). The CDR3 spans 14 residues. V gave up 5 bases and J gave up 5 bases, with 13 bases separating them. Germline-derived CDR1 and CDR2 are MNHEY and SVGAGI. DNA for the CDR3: TGTGCCAGCAGTCCCGCGTCGGGGAACAATGAGCAGTTCTTC. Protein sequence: CASSPASGNNEQFF.

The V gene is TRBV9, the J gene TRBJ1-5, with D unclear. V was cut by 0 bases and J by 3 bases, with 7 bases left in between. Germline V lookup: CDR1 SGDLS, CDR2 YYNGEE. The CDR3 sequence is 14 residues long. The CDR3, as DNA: TGTGCCAGCAGCGTAGGCGGGAACAATCAGCCCCAGCATTTT. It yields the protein CASSVGGNNQPQHF.

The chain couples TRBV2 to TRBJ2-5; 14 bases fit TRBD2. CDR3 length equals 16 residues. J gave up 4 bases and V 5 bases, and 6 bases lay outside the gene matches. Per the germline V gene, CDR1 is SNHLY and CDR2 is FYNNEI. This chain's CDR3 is CASSTRLAGGRETQYF. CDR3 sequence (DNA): TGTGCCAGCAGTACTAGACTAGCGGGGGGGCGAGAGACCCAGTACTTC.

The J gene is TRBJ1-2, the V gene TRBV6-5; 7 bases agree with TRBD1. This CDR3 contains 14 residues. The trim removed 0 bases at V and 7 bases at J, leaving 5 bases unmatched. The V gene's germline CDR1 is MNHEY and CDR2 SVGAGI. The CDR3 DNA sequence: TGTGCCAGCAGTTACTCGAGGGGGCTGCGTGGCTACACCTTC. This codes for CASSYSRGLRGYTF.

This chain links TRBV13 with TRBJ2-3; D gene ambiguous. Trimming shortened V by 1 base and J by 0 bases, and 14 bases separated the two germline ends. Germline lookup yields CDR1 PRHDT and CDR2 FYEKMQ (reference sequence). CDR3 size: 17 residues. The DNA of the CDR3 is TGTGCCAGCAGCTTAGAGTCCCGGATCGCTAGCACAGATACGCAGTATTTT. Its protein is CASSLESRIASTDTQYF.

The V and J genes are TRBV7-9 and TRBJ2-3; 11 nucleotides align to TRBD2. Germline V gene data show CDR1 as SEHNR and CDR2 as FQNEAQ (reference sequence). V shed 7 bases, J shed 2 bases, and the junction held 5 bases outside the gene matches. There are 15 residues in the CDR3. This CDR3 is CASNPGLADTDTQYF. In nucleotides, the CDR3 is TGTGCCAGCAACCCGGGACTAGCGGACACAGATACGCAGTATTTT.

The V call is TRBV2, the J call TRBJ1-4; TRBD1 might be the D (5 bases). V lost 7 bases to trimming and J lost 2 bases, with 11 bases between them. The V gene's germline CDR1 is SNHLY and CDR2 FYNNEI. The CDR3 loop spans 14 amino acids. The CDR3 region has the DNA TGTGCCAGCACCTTGAGACAGACTAATGAAAAACTGTTTTTT. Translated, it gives CASTLRQTNEKLFF.

The chain's CDR3 is CASTTTSGPTGELFF. For the CDR3, the DNA is TGTGCCAGCACAACCACTAGCGGGCCCACCGGGGAGCTGTTTTTT. The V gene is TRBV14, the J gene TRBJ2-2, with 9 positions matching TRBD2. The germline gives CDR1 SGHDN, CDR2 FVKESK. This CDR3 has 15 residues. Trimming took 7 bases from V and 4 from J; bases not matched to a gene: 7.

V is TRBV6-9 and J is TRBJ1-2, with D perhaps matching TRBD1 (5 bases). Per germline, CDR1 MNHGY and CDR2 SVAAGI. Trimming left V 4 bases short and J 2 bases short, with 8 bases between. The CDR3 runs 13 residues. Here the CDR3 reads CASSWDLNYGYTF. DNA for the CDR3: TGTGCCAGCAGTTGGGACCTCAACTATGGCTACACCTTC.

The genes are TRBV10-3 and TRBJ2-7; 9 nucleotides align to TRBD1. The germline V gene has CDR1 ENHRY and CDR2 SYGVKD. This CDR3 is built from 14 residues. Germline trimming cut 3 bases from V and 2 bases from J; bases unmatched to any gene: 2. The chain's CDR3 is CAISDWDRAYEQYF. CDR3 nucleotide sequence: TGTGCCATCAGTGACTGGGACAGGGCCTACGAGCAGTACTTC.

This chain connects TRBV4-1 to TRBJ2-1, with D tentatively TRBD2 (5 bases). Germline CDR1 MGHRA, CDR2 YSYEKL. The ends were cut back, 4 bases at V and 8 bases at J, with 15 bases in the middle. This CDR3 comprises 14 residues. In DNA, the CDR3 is TGCGCCAGCAGCCCTCGAACTAGTCGGTATGAGCAGTTCTTC. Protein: CASSPRTSRYEQFF.

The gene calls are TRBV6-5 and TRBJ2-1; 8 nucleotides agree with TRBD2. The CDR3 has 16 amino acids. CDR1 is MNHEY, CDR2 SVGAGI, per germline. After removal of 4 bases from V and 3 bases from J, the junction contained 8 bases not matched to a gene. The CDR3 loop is CASSLLAGGRYNEQFF. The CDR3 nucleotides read TGTGCCAGCAGTTTGTTGGCGGGGGGTCGCTACAATGAGCAGTTCTTC.

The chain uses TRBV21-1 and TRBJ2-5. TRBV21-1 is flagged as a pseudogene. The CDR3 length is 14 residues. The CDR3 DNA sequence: TGTGCCAGCAGCAAAATGGAATACCAAGAGACCCAGTACTTC. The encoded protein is CASSKMEYQETQYF.

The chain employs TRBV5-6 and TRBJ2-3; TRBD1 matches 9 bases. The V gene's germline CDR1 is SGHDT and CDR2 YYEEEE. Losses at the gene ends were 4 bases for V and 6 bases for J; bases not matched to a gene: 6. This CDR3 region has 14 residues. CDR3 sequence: CASSLTGGSDTQYF. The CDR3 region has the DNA TGTGCCAGCAGCCTCACAGGGGGCTCGGATACGCAGTATTTT. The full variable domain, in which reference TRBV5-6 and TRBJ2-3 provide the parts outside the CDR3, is DAGVTQSPTHLIKTRGQQVTLRCSPKSGHDTVSWYQQALGQGPQFIFQYYEEEERQRGNFPDRFSGHQFPNYSSELNVNALLLGDSALYLCASSLTGGSDTQYFGPGTRLTVL.

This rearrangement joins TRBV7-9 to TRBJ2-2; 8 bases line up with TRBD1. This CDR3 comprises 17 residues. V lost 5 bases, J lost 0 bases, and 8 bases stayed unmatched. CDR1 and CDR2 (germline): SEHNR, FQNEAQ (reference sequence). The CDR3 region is CASSPKTGATNTGELFF. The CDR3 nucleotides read TGTGCCAGCAGCCCAAAGACAGGGGCTACGAACACCGGGGAGCTGTTTTTT.

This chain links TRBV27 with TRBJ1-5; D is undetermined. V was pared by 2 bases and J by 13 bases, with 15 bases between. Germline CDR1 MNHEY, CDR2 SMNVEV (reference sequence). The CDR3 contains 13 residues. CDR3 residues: CASSLEAGLGQHF. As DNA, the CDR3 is TGTGCCAGCAGTTTAGAGGCCGGACTTGGGCAGCATTTT.